This TCR beta chain was sequenced for a study of CXCR3-negative and CXCR3-positive naive CD8 T cells. Findings and caveats of the study: More hydrophobic TRB CDR3s were found in CXCR3-positive naive cells than in CXCR3-negative naive cells.

About this clonotype itself: What it binds is unknown.

The authors gated naive CD8+ T cells as CD45RO-CCR7+CD27+CD95-. Germline CDR1 reads LNHDA; CDR2 reads SQIVND (reference sequence). The CDR3 contains 15 residues. The authors prepared UMI-labeled TRB cDNA libraries by 5' RACE. TCRdb reanalyzed the 5' RACE reads, giving one entry per CDR3 protein sequence and no DNA. This sample lists around 140,000 distinct CDR3 sequences; its ten largest clones have 0.4% to 0.5%. Material for sequencing was naive CXCR3+ CD8+ T cells from blood. Subset of the sample: CD45RO-CCR7+CD27+CD95- naive CD8+ T cells expressing CXCR3 (TNR3+). This chain links TRBV19 with TRBJ2-1; without DNA, the TCRdb call of TRBD1 cannot be checked. The clonotype was recovered from a human donor in good health. Some clones in this sample may be carry-over from other donors' samples. The CDR3 region is CASSTFQGGYNEQFF.